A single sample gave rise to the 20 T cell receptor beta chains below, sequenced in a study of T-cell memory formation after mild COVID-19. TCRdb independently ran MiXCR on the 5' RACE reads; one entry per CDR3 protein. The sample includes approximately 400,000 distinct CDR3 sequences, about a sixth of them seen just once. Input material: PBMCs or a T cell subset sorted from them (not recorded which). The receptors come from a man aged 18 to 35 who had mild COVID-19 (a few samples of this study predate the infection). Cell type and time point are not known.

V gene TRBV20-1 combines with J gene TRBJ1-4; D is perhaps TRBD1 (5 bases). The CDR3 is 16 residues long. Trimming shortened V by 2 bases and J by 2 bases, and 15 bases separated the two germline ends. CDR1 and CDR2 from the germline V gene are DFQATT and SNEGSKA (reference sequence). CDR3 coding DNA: TGCAGTGCTAGACGAGGAGGGGAGCAGACTAATGAAAAACTGTTTTTT. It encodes CSARRGGEQTNEKLFF.

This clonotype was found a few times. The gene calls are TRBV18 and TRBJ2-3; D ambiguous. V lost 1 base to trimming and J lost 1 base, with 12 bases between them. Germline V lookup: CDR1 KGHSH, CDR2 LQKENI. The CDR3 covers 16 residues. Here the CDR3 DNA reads TGTGCCAGCTCACCACGCCTATCACCTCGCACAGATACGCAGTATTTT. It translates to CASSPRLSPRTDTQYF.

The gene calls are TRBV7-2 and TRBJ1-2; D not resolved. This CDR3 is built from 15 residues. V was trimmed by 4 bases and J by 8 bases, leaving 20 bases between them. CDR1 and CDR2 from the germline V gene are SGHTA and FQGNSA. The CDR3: CASSSLGGKGLGYTF. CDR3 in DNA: TGTGCCAGCAGCTCCCTGGGAGGAAAGGGATTAGGCTACACCTTC.

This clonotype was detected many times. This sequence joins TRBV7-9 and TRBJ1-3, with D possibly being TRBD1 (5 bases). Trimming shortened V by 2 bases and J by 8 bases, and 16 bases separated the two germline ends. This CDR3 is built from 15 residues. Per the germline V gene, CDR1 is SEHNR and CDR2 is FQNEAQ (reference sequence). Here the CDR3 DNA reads TGTGCCAGCAGCTTACAGCGGTTCGGAGGGGACACCATATATTTT. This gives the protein CASSLQRFGGDTIYF.

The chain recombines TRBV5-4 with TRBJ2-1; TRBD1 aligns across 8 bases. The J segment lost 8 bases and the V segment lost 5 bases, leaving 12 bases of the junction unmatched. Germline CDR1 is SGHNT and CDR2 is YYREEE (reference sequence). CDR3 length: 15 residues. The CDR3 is CASRPIGQGVHEQFF. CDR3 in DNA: TGTGCCAGCAGGCCCATCGGACAGGGCGTCCATGAGCAGTTCTTC.

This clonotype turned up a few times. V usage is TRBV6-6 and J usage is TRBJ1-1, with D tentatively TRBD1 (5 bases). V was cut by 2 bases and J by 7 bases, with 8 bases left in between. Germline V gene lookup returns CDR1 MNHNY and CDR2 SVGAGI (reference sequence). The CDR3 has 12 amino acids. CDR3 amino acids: CASSYGGNEAFF. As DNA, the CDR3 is TGTGCCAGCAGTTACGGGGGGAATGAAGCTTTCTTT.

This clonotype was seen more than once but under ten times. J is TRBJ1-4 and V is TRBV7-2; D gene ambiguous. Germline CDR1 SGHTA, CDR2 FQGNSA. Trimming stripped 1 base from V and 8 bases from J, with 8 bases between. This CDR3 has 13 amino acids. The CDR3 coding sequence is TGTGCCAGCAGCTTAGAAGGCAGGGAAAAACTGTTTTTT. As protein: CASSLEGREKLFF.

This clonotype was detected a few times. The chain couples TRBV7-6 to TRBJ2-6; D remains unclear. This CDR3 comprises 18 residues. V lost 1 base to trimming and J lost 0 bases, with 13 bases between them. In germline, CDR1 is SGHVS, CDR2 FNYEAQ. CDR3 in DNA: TGTGCCAGCAGCTTAGGAAGATACGGACGCTCTGGGGCCAACGTCCTGACTTTC. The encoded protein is CASSLGRYGRSGANVLTF. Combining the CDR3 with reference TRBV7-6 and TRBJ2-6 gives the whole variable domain GAGVSQSPRYKVTKRGQDVALRCDPISGHVSLYWYRQALGQGPEFLTYFNYEAQQDKSGLPNDRFSAERPEGSISTLTIQRTEQRDSAMYRCASSLGRYGRSGANVLTFGAGSRLTVL.

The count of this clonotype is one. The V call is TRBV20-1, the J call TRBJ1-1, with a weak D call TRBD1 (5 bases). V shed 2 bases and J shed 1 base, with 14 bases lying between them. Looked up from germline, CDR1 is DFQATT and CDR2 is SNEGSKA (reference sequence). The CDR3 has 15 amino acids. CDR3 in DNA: TGCAGTGCTAGATCCCTTCGGGACCCGAACACTGAAGCTTTCTTT. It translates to CSARSLRDPNTEAFF.

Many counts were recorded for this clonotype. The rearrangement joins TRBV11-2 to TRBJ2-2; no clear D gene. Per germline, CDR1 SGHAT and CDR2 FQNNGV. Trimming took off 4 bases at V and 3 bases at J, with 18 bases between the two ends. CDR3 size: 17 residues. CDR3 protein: CASSWFWGKRDTGELFF. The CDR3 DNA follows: TGTGCCAGCAGCTGGTTTTGGGGAAAACGGGACACCGGGGAGCTGTTTTTT.

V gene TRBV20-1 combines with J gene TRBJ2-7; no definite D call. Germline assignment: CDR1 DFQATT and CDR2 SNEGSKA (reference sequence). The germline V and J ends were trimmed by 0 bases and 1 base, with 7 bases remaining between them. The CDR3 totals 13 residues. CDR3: CSARDDGSYEQYF. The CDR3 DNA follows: TGCAGTGCTAGAGATGATGGGTCCTACGAGCAGTACTTC.

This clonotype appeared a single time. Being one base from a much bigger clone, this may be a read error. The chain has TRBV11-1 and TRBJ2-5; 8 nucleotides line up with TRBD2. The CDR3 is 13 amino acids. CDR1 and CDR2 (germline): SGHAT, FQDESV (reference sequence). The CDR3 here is CASSRGGLETKYF. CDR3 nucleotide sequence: TGTGCCAGCAGCCGCGGGGGGCTGGAGACCAAGTACTTC.

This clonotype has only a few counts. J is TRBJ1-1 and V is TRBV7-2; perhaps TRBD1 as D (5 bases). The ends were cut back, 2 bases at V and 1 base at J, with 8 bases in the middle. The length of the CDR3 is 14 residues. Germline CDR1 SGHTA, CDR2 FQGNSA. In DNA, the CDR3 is TGTGCCAGCAGCTTAACGCAGGGGAACACTGAAGCTTTCTTT. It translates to CASSLTQGNTEAFF. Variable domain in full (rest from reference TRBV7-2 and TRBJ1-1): GAGVSQSPSNKVTEKGKDVELRCDPISGHTALYWYRQSLGQGLEFLIYFQGNSAPDKSGLPSDRFSAERTGGSVSTLTIQRTQQEDSAVYLCASSLTQGNTEAFFGQGTRLTVV.

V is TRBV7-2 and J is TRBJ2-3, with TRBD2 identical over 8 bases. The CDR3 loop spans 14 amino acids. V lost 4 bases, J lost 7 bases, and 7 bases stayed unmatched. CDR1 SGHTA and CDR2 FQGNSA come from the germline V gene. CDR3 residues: CASSYGGAANTQYF. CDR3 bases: TGTGCCAGCAGCTACGGGGGGGCGGCCAATACGCAGTATTTT.

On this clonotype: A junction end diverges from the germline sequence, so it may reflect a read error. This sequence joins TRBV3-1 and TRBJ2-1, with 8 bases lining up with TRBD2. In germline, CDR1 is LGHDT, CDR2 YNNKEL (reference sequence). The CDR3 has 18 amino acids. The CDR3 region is CASSQDYSTSASYSEQFF. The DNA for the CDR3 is TGTGCCAGCAGCCAAGACTATTCGACTAGCGCATCCTACAGTGAGCAGTTCTTC.

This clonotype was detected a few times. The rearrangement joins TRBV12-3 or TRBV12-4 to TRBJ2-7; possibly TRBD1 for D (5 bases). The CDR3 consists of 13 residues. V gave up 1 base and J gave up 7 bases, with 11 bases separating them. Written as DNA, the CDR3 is TGTGCCAGCAGTTTAGTGGGGCCCTGGGAGCAGTACTTC. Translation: CASSLVGPWEQYF.

The CDR3 protein is CASSQRGTGEKETQYF. CDR3 in DNA: TGTGCCAGCAGCCAACGCGGGACTGGCGAAAAAGAGACCCAGTACTTC. The chain is built from TRBV4-2 and TRBJ2-5; D is possibly TRBD2 (6 bases). Trimming removed 2 bases at V and 3 bases at J, with 16 bases between. Germline-derived CDR1 and CDR2 are LGHNA and YNFKEQ. The CDR3 has 16 amino acids.

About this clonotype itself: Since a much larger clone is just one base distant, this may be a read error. The CDR3 reads CASSHRGGETQYF. The DNA of the CDR3 is TGCGCCAGCAGCCACAGGGGAGGAGAGACCCAGTACTTC. V is TRBV5-1 and J is TRBJ2-5; D is possibly TRBD1 (7 bases). Germline CDR1 reads SGHRS; CDR2 reads YFSETQ. V was trimmed by 4 bases and J by 4 bases, leaving 11 bases between them. The CDR3 spans 13 residues.

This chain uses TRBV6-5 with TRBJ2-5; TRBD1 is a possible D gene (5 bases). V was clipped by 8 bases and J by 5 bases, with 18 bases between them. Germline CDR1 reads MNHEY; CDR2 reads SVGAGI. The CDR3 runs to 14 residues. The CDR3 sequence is CASWAPTVGETQYF. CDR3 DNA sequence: TGTGCCAGCTGGGCCCCGACAGTGGGGGAGACCCAGTACTTC.

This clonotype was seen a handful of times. The CDR3 here is CSVDPGLAGGPTDTQYF. In nucleotides, the CDR3 is TGCAGCGTGGACCCGGGGCTAGCGGGGGGGCCCACAGATACGCAGTATTTT. This sequence joins TRBV29-1 and TRBJ2-3, with 12 bases fitting TRBD2. CDR1 SQVTM and CDR2 ANQGSEA come from the germline V gene. This CDR3 has 17 residues. The ends lost 6 bases at V and 2 bases at J; junction bases unmatched: 12.